One sample yielded the 27 T cell receptor beta chains listed below, sequenced in a study of beta chain features in type 1 diabetes. Study observations and caveats: Within each of all four CD4+ subsets, Type 1 diabetes patients had TCRB CDR3s that were moderately but significantly shorter.

These receptors' antigens are unknown. Expressed TCRB transcripts were sequenced after all isolated RNA was converted to cDNA. The assay was immunoSEQ multiplex PCR, and TCRdb's table has in-frame clones only and misses some. The sample carries 550,000 to 850,000 clones, 13% recorded once. Sequencing was carried out using naive CD4+ T cells from blood. These receptors all stem from a man aged 18 to 29 with type 1 diabetes.

This rearrangement joins TRBV25-1 to TRBJ2-3; no definite D call. The CDR3 is 13 residues long. Trimming cost V 4 bases and J 6 bases, with 11 bases left between them. The germline gives CDR1 MGHDK, CDR2 SYGVNS. CDR3 in amino acids: CASSVSKGDTQYF. As DNA, the CDR3 is TGTGCCAGCAGTGTCTCCAAAGGGGATACGCAGTATTTT.

This clone was counted between two and nine times. The gene calls are TRBV4-1 and TRBJ1-5; tentatively, D is TRBD1 (6 bases). Trimming removed 0 bases at V and 0 bases at J, with 18 bases between. Germline assignment: CDR1 MGHRA and CDR2 YSYEKL. This CDR3 contains 19 residues. CDR3 residues: CASSQDQQGGIGSNQPQHF. In DNA, the CDR3 is TGCGCCAGCAGCCAAGATCAACAGGGAGGGATCGGTAGCAATCAGCCCCAGCATTTT.

This sequence joins TRBV29-1 and TRBJ1-3; 8 positions match TRBD1. Germline V gene sequence: CDR1 SQVTM, CDR2 ANQGSEA. CDR3 length: 15 amino acids. J lost 0 bases, V lost 4 bases, and 5 bases had no gene match. The CDR3 here is CSVAYTGGSGNTIYF. As DNA, the CDR3 is TGCAGCGTTGCCTATACAGGGGGCTCTGGAAACACCATATATTTT.

V and J are TRBV14 and TRBJ1-2, with TRBD1 matching 8 bases. Germline values: CDR1 SGHDN, CDR2 FVKESK. Trimming removed 4 bases from V and 7 bases from J; junction bases left unmatched: 2. The CDR3 runs to 12 residues. The CDR3 sequence: CASSPDRGGYTF. CDR3 DNA: TGTGCCAGCAGCCCTGACAGGGGTGGCTACACCTTC.

The CDR3 spells CASSGGGTDTQYF. The CDR3 DNA reads as TGTGCCAGCAGTGGGGGTGGCACAGATACGCAGTATTTT. The V gene is TRBV2, the J gene TRBJ2-3; the D is unclear. The germline V gene encodes CDR1 SNHLY and CDR2 FYNNEI. The CDR3 runs 13 residues. V lost 4 bases to trimming and J lost 1 base, with 6 bases between them.

The gene calls are TRBV14 and TRBJ1-4; 12 bases fit TRBD1. Unmatched junction bases numbered 9, after V lost 5 bases and J lost 8 bases. Germline lookup yields CDR1 SGHDN and CDR2 FVKESK. This CDR3 has 16 amino acids. The DNA for the CDR3 is TGTGCCAGCAGCGCCGGGACAGGGGGCAATCGGGAAAAACTGTTTTTT. The encoded protein is CASSAGTGGNREKLFF.

The CDR3 DNA is TGCAGCGTTGAAGATTACAGGGGAGCCAAAAACATTCAGTACTTC. Translating gives CSVEDYRGAKNIQYF. The chain links TRBV29-1 to TRBJ2-4; 7 nucleotides align to TRBD1. Trimming removed 0 bases from V and 0 bases from J; junction bases left unmatched: 2. Per the germline V gene, CDR1 is SQVTM and CDR2 is ANQGSEA. The CDR3 has 15 residues.

This clone was counted a few times. This sequence joins TRBV5-4 and TRBJ2-3; D is uncertain. Per the germline V gene, CDR1 is SGHNT and CDR2 is YYREEE (reference sequence). V lost 0 bases and J 6 bases, leaving 8 bases between the germline ends. The CDR3 loop spans 13 amino acids. The CDR3 bases are TGTGCCAGCAGCTTGGTAACAGCCGATACGCAGTATTTT. It translates to CASSLVTADTQYF.

The V and J genes are TRBV18 and TRBJ1-1; D is unclear. The length of the CDR3 is 13 residues. Germline CDR1 and CDR2: KGHSH and LQKENI. Between the trimmed V and J ends, which lost 6 bases and 3 bases, there was a span of 11 bases. The CDR3 is CASSAGEDTEAFF. CDR3 bases: TGTGCCAGCTCCGCCGGGGAAGACACTGAAGCTTTCTTT.

The CDR3 region is CASSEAAAGELFF. The CDR3 DNA sequence: TGTGCCAGCAGTGAAGCTGCCGCCGGGGAGCTGTTTTTT. This rearrangement joins TRBV2 to TRBJ2-2, with D unresolved. V was shortened by 0 bases and J by 6 bases, with 5 bases between the two germline ends. The CDR3 length is 13 residues. Germline assignment: CDR1 SNHLY and CDR2 FYNNEI.

The gene calls are TRBV5-6 and TRBJ1-1; D is unclear. The germline V and J ends were trimmed by 0 bases and 4 bases, with 16 bases remaining between them. The germline V gene encodes CDR1 SGHDT and CDR2 YYEEEE. This CDR3 is 16 amino acids long. CDR3 amino acids: CASSLVLGSPSTEAFF. In DNA, the CDR3 is TGTGCCAGCAGCTTGGTATTGGGATCTCCGAGCACTGAAGCTTTCTTT. The full variable domain, in which reference TRBV5-6 and TRBJ1-1 provide the parts outside the CDR3, is DAGVTQSPTHLIKTRGQQVTLRCSPKSGHDTVSWYQQALGQGPQFIFQYYEEEERQRGNFPDRFSGHQFPNYSSELNVNALLLGDSALYLCASSLVLGSPSTEAFFGQGTRLTVV.

The CDR3 spells CASSLVAGESTDTQYF. CDR3 DNA sequence: TGTGCCAGCAGCTTAGTAGCGGGGGAGAGCACAGATACGCAGTATTTT. V and J are TRBV11-2 and TRBJ2-3; TRBD2 matches at 9 bases. This CDR3 comprises 16 residues. The ends lost 1 base at V and 0 bases at J; junction bases unmatched: 2. Germline CDR1 and CDR2: SGHAT and FQNNGV.

V is TRBV13 and J is TRBJ2-7; D tentatively fits TRBD1 or TRBD2 (7 bases each). The CDR3 runs 15 residues. In germline, CDR1 is PRHDT, CDR2 FYEKMQ (reference sequence). Deletions cut 8 bases from V and 4 bases from J, with 21 bases between. In DNA, the CDR3 is TGTGCCAGCGGGGACAGCTATGCCGGGGGGTACGAGCAGTACTTC. This sequence encodes CASGDSYAGGYEQYF.

This clone was seen a few times. The same CDR3 also results from other DNA sequences found in this sample. The chain has TRBV9 and TRBJ2-1; TRBD2 is a possible D gene (7 bases). V lost 0 bases and J lost 4, with 14 bases in between. CDR3 length: 16 amino acids. Germline assignment: CDR1 SGDLS and CDR2 YYNGEE. The CDR3 protein is CASSVGGGGLYNEQFF. The CDR3 DNA is TGTGCCAGCAGCGTAGGTGGCGGGGGCTTATACAATGAGCAGTTCTTC. The full variable domain, rest sourced from reference TRBV9 and TRBJ2-1, is DSGVTQTPKHLITATGQRVTLRCSPRSGDLSVYWYQQSLDQGLQFLIQYYNGEERAKGNILERFSAQQFPDLHSELNLSSLELGDSALYFCASSVGGGGLYNEQFFGPGTRLTVL.

This clone appeared a few times. The rearrangement links TRBV30 to TRBJ2-1, with TRBD2 as a possible D gene (6 bases). The CDR3 spans 15 residues. Between the trimmed V and J ends, which lost 0 bases and 13 bases, there was a span of 22 bases. Per the germline V gene, CDR1 is GTSNPN and CDR2 is SVGIG (reference sequence). This CDR3 is CAWSVGPFSGVDQFF. In nucleotides, the CDR3 is TGTGCCTGGAGTGTTGGCCCGTTTAGCGGCGTCGACCAGTTCTTC.

The V gene is TRBV7-2, the J gene TRBJ1-2; D uncertain. The germline CDR1 and CDR2 sequences are SGHTA and FQGNSA. CDR3 length: 13 amino acids. Trimming took 5 bases from V and 1 from J, leaving 8 bases between them. The CDR3 nucleotides are TGTGCCAGCAGCGCCACGAGTAACTATGGCTACACCTTC. Encoded protein: CASSATSNYGYTF.

A few counts support this clone. The same CDR3 can be traced to other DNA sequences in this sample. The V call is TRBV30, the J call TRBJ1-2; D remains ambiguous. CDR1 and CDR2 from the germline V gene are GTSNPN and SVGIG (reference sequence). This CDR3 has 11 residues. V lost 1 base to trimming and J lost 5 bases, with 5 bases between them. The CDR3: CAWSAGYGYTF. The CDR3 DNA follows: TGTGCCTGGAGTGCTGGGTATGGCTACACCTTC.

The genes are TRBV20-1 and TRBJ1-4; no firm D call. The CDR3 has 11 residues. Per the germline V gene, CDR1 is DFQATT and CDR2 is SNEGSKA (reference sequence). V was cut by 6 bases and J by 3 bases, with 5 bases left in between. CDR3 region: CSAWANEKLFF. CDR3 sequence (DNA): TGCAGTGCCTGGGCTAATGAAAAACTGTTTTTT.

This clone has a handful of counts. The chain is built from TRBV5-6 and TRBJ1-2; D is undetermined. Trimming removed 1 base from V and 1 base from J, with 8 bases in between. Germline values: CDR1 SGHDT, CDR2 YYEEEE. This CDR3 contains 14 residues. CDR3 coding DNA: TGTGCCAGCAGCTTGAAAGCCCATAACTATGGCTACACCTTC. This translates into CASSLKAHNYGYTF. The whole variable domain, filled in from reference TRBV5-6 and TRBJ1-2, reads DAGVTQSPTHLIKTRGQQVTLRCSPKSGHDTVSWYQQALGQGPQFIFQYYEEEERQRGNFPDRFSGHQFPNYSSELNVNALLLGDSALYLCASSLKAHNYGYTFGSGTRLTVV.

The J gene is TRBJ1-4, the V gene TRBV29-1; D gene unclear. V was trimmed by 3 bases and J by 5 bases, leaving 4 bases between them. This CDR3 comprises 11 residues. The germline V gene has CDR1 SQVTM and CDR2 ANQGSEA. As DNA, the CDR3 is TGCAGCGTTGACCGCAATGAAAAACTGTTTTTT. This gives the protein CSVDRNEKLFF.

This clone showed up just a few times. Additional DNA sequences in this sample encode the identical CDR3. The chain joins TRBV18 to TRBJ1-5; D ambiguous. Between the trimmed V and J ends, which lost 3 bases and 1 base, there was a span of 4 bases. This CDR3 region has 13 residues. The germline V gene encodes CDR1 KGHSH and CDR2 LQKENI. Written as DNA, the CDR3 is TGTGCCAGCTCACCTGGGAGCAATCAGCCCCAGCATTTT. Translation: CASSPGSNQPQHF.

In its sample, this clone was seen a few times. This chain connects TRBV4-1 to TRBJ2-7; D unclear. V lost 0 bases and J lost 1, with 10 bases in between. The CDR3 sequence is 15 residues long. Germline lookup yields CDR1 MGHRA and CDR2 YSYEKL. CDR3 region: CASSQDWWRSYEQYF. Here the CDR3 DNA reads TGCGCCAGCAGCCAAGACTGGTGGCGGTCCTACGAGCAGTACTTC.

The genes are TRBV4-2 and TRBJ2-7; D possibly corresponds to TRBD1 (6 bases). This CDR3 has 12 residues. With 8 bases removed from V and 5 bases from J, the gap between germline ends came to 13 bases. The germline V gene has CDR1 LGHNA and CDR2 YNFKEQ. CDR3 in DNA: TGTGCCAGCCAGGGGTCATTCCACGAGCAGTACTTC. Translating gives CASQGSFHEQYF.

The CDR3 spells CASSGKPSGREGYTF. The CDR3 DNA follows: TGTGCCAGCAGTGGGAAACCATCAGGACGGGAGGGCTACACCTTC. The rearrangement joins TRBV25-1 to TRBJ1-2; D remains unclear. Germline CDR1 and CDR2: MGHDK and SYGVNS. The V end was cut by 4 bases, the J end by 8 bases, with 20 bases between. CDR3 length: 15 amino acids.

This clone turned up a few times. Other DNA sequences in this specimen translate into the identical CDR3. J is TRBJ2-2 and V is TRBV2, with TRBD2 as a possible D gene (6 bases). Germline CDR1 is SNHLY and CDR2 is FYNNEI. Trimming took 2 bases from V and 3 from J, leaving 10 bases between them. The CDR3 spans 15 residues. Written as DNA, the CDR3 is TGTGCCAGCAGTGAACTCGCGGGGTACACCGGGGAGCTGTTTTTT. It translates to CASSELAGYTGELFF.

The rearrangement joins TRBV5-8 to TRBJ1-1; D remains ambiguous. This CDR3 spans 14 amino acids. Germline V lookup: CDR1 SGHTS, CDR2 YDEGEE. The V end lost 0 bases, the J end lost 1 base, and 7 bases lay between the germline ends. CDR3 loop: CASSLGTANTEAFF. CDR3 bases: TGTGCCAGCAGCTTGGGTACAGCGAACACTGAAGCTTTCTTT.

This clone was seen a handful of times. V and J are TRBV5-1 and TRBJ2-3; 10 positions match TRBD2. In germline, CDR1 is SGHRS, CDR2 YFSETQ. The J segment lost 2 bases and the V segment lost 7 bases, leaving 10 bases of the junction unmatched. The CDR3 has 16 amino acids. The CDR3 sequence is CASALLAGVITDTQYF. Written as DNA, the CDR3 is TGCGCCAGCGCTCTGCTAGCGGGAGTCATCACAGATACGCAGTATTTT.